This T cell receptor beta chain was identified during a study of molecular identifiers for immune sequencing clone quantification. This clonotype was observed once. No antigen is known for it. One base away lies a much larger clone, so this may be a sequencing read error. TCRdb used MiXCR to reprocess the PCR reads, holding one entry per CDR3 protein. Of 600,000 to 650,000 distinct CDR3 sequences detected, 20% appear once; the ten largest clones hold around 0.9%. The study's findings and limits: Clones above 20 RNA copies held over 98% of effector molecules, under 1% in naive cells.

The sequencing sample was made of naive CD8+ T cells from blood, with Jurkat cell RNA spiked in. Subset denoted: FACS-sorted CD8+CD4-CCR7+CD45RA+ naive T cells. The receptor comes from a human donor in good health. Some libraries in this study had Jurkat cell RNA spiked in.

The CDR3 is CATSGGTGLSSYNEQFF. Written as DNA, the CDR3 is TGTGCCACCAGTGGGGGGACGGGACTAAGCTCCTACAATGAGCAGTTCTTC. This chain uses TRBV24-1 with TRBJ2-1; 7 bases align to TRBD2. The CDR3 extends over 17 amino acids. Per germline, CDR1 KGHDR and CDR2 SFDVKD. V shed 5 bases and J 0 bases; nucleotides not matched to a gene: 9.